What follows are 13 T cell receptor beta chains derived from one specimen sequenced in a study of blood T cell repertoires in COVID-19. The method was immunoSEQ multiplex PCR; TCRdb's version includes in-frame clones alone and lacks a portion of them. The table includes approximately 150,000 clones, 87% detected once. What was sequenced was peripheral blood. The receptors were sampled from a human donor in a cohort sampled during active COVID-19.

V gene TRBV7-2 combines with J gene TRBJ2-1, with 10 positions matching TRBD2. The V gene end was trimmed by 5 bases and the J gene end by 3 bases; junction bases not matched to a gene: 4. The CDR3 is made up of 15 amino acids. Looked up from germline, CDR1 is SGHTA and CDR2 is FQGNSA. This chain's CDR3 is CASSRRTSGYNEQFF. The DNA for the CDR3 is TGTGCCAGCAGCAGAAGGACTAGCGGCTACAATGAGCAGTTCTTC.

The gene calls are TRBV5-6 and TRBJ2-3; a weak D match, TRBD2 (6 bases). CDR1 SGHDT and CDR2 YYEEEE come from the germline V gene. V shed 2 bases and J shed 6 bases, with 13 bases lying between them. The CDR3 is 14 amino acids. The CDR3 DNA reads TGTGCCAGCAGCTTCGGGAGAGGAGAGGATACGCAGTATTTT. It is translated as CASSFGRGEDTQYF.

By share of the sample, this clone is medium-sized (0.01 to 0.1%). The rearrangement joins TRBV13 to TRBJ1-1; possible D gene TRBD1, 6 bases. This CDR3 contains 14 residues. CDR1 and CDR2 from the germline V gene are PRHDT and FYEKMQ (reference sequence). V was cut by 5 bases and J by 4 bases, with 14 bases left in between. The CDR3 here is CASSVQGRGTEAFF. CDR3 bases: TGTGCCAGCAGCGTACAGGGTCGGGGCACTGAAGCTTTCTTT.

This chain connects TRBV9 to TRBJ2-5; 11 bases align to TRBD2. CDR1 and CDR2 (germline): SGDLS, YYNGEE. Trimming cost V 5 bases and J 2 bases; bases outside gene matches: 8. This CDR3 comprises 16 residues. CDR3 amino acids: CASSLGTSGLQETQYF. For the CDR3, the DNA is TGTGCCAGCAGTCTCGGGACTAGCGGTCTACAAGAGACCCAGTACTTC. The variable domain in full, completed from reference TRBV9 and TRBJ2-5, reads DSGVTQTPKHLITATGQRVTLRCSPRSGDLSVYWYQQSLDQGLQFLIQYYNGEERAKGNILERFSAQQFPDLHSELNLSSLELGDSALYFCASSLGTSGLQETQYFGPGTRLLVL.

CDR3 sequence reads: CASSIGDSYNSPLHF. CDR3 coding DNA: TGTGCCAGTAGTATCGGGGACAGCTATAATTCACCCCTCCACTTT. The chain links TRBV19 to TRBJ1-6, with TRBD1 matching over 7 bases. The V segment lost 3 bases and the J segment 3 bases; nucleotides outside the gene matches: 2. CDR1 LNHDA and CDR2 SQIVND come from the germline V gene (reference sequence). The CDR3 consists of 15 residues. The full variable domain, rest sourced from reference TRBV19 and TRBJ1-6, is DGGITQSPKYLFRKEGQNVTLSCEQNLNHDAMYWYRQDPGQGLRLIYYSQIVNDFQKGDIAEGYSVSREKKESFPLTVTSAQKNPTAFYLCASSIGDSYNSPLHFGNGTRLTVT.

On this clone: Germline and junction disagree at one end, which may indicate a read error. This sequence joins TRBV3-1 (or the pseudogene TRBV3-2) and TRBJ1-2; the match to TRBD1 covers 7 bases. CDR3 length equals 12 residues. Germline V gene data show CDR1 as LGHDT and CDR2 as YNNKEL (reference sequence). CDR3 DNA: TGTGCCAGCAGCCACCCGGACAGGCCTAGGGCCTTC. Translating gives CASSHPDRPRAF.

The chain couples TRBV6-1 to TRBJ1-2, with D hard to call. Germline V gives CDR1 MNHNS, CDR2 SASEGT. Trimming pared 1 base from V and 4 bases from J, leaving 10 bases between. The CDR3 has 14 residues. The DNA of the CDR3 is TGTGCCAGCAGTGAAGGGCCGAGGCTCTATGGCTACACCTTC. It encodes CASSEGPRLYGYTF.

This clone appeared a single time. The rearrangement links TRBV6-2 or TRBV6-3 to TRBJ2-7; 10 nucleotides match TRBD2. Looked up from germline, CDR1 is MNHEY and CDR2 is SVGEGT. The trim removed 0 bases at V and 2 bases at J, leaving 7 bases unmatched. CDR3 length: 17 amino acids. In nucleotides, the CDR3 is TGTGCCAGCAGTTACTCGAGTCGGACTAGCGGAGCCTACGAGCAGTACTTC. It yields the protein CASSYSSRTSGAYEQYF.

The V and J genes are TRBV7-9 and TRBJ1-6; a possible D gene is TRBD1 (5 bases). Germline lookup yields CDR1 SEHNR and CDR2 FQNEAQ (reference sequence). The V end lost 5 bases, the J end lost 4 bases, and 21 bases lay between the germline ends. The length of the CDR3 is 18 residues. The DNA of the CDR3 is TGTGCCAGCAGCACGAGGAGGGGAGAGTTGGCATATAATTCACCCCTCCACTTT. Residues: CASSTRRGELAYNSPLHF.

The rearrangement uses TRBV11-2 and TRBJ2-7; tentatively, D is TRBD1 (6 bases). Trimming removed 1 base at V and 2 bases at J, with 6 bases between. The CDR3 has 13 residues. CDR1 is SGHAT and CDR2 is FQNNGV in the germline V gene. The CDR3 reads CASSLAGAYEQYF. The CDR3 region has the DNA TGTGCCAGCAGCTTAGCAGGGGCCTACGAGCAGTACTTC.

The genes are TRBV6-1 and TRBJ1-1, with D possibly matching TRBD1 (6 bases). CDR1 MNHNS and CDR2 SASEGT come from the germline V gene. V dropped 0 bases and J dropped 6 bases, with 14 bases sitting between them. There are 15 residues in the CDR3. CDR3 DNA sequence: TGTGCCAGCAGTGAAGCACAGGGTTTTAATTCTGAAGCTTTCTTT. As protein: CASSEAQGFNSEAFF.

The chain has TRBV5-8 and TRBJ1-2; D might be TRBD1 (6 bases). The CDR3 consists of 15 residues. Germline-derived CDR1 and CDR2 are SGHTS and YDEGEE. Deletions cut 4 bases from V and 8 bases from J, with 21 bases between. The CDR3 is CASSGLGGARSGYTF. The CDR3 DNA reads TGTGCCAGCAGCGGCCTTGGGGGGGCGCGGAGCGGCTACACCTTC.

The genes are TRBV28 and TRBJ1-2; tentative D call: TRBD1 (5 bases). The CDR3 spans 13 residues. With 8 bases removed from V and 7 bases from J, the gap between germline ends came to 17 bases. Germline V lookup: CDR1 MDHEN, CDR2 SYDVKM. The CDR3 protein is CASGLGGAGGYTF. The CDR3 DNA sequence: TGTGCCAGCGGCCTAGGAGGGGCCGGTGGCTACACCTTC.